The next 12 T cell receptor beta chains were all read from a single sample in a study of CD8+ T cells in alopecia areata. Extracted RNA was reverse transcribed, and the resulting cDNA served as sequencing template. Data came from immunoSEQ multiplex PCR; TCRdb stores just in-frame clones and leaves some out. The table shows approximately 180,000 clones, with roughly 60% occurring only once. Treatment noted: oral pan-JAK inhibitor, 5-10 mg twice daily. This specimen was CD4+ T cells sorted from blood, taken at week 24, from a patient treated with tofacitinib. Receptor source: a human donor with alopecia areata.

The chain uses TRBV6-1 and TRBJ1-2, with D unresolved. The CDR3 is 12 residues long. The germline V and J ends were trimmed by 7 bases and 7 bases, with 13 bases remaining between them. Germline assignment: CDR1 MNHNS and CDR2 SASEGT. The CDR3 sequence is CASTSRLFGYTF. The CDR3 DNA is TGTGCCAGCACTTCCCGACTTTTTGGCTACACCTTC.

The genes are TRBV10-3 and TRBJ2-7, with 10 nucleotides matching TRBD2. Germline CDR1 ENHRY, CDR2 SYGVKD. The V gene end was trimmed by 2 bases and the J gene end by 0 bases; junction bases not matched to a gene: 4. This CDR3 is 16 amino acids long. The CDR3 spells CAISEGAGGSSYEQYF. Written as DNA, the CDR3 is TGTGCCATCAGTGAGGGAGCGGGGGGGAGCTCCTACGAGCAGTACTTC.

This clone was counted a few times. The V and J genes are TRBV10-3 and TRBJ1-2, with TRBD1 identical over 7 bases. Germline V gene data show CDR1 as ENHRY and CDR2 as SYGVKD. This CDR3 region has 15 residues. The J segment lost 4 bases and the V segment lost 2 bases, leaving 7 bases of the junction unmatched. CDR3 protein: CAISEPLGQIYGYTF. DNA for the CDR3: TGTGCCATCAGTGAGCCCCTGGGACAGATCTATGGCTACACCTTC.

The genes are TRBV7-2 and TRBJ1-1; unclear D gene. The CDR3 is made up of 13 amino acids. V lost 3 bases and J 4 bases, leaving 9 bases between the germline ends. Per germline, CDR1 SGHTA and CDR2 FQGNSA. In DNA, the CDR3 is TGTGCCAGCAGCTTGCCTTTGGGCACTGAAGCTTTCTTT. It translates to CASSLPLGTEAFF.

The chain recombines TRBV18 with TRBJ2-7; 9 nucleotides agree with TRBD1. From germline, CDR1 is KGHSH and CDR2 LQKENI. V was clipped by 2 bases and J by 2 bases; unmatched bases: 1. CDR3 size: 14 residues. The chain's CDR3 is CASSPGTGPYEQYF. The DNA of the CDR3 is TGTGCCAGCTCACCAGGGACAGGGCCCTACGAGCAGTACTTC.

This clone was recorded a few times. The CDR3 coding sequence is TGCAGCGTGCTAGCGGGTGGCACAGATACGCAGTATTTT. Its translation: CSVLAGGTDTQYF. This chain uses TRBV29-1 with TRBJ2-3; TRBD2 aligns across 8 bases. V lost 6 bases and J lost 1; bases outside the gene matches: 3. Per germline, CDR1 SQVTM and CDR2 ANQGSEA. The CDR3 is 13 amino acids.

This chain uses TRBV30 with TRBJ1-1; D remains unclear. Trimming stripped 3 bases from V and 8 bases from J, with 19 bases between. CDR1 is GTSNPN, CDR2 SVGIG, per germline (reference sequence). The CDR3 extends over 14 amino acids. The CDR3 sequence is CAWRLLIGRSEAFF. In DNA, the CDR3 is TGTGCCTGGAGACTTTTGATCGGTCGATCCGAAGCTTTCTTT.

The CDR3 region is CASSLERGITYNEQFF. The CDR3 DNA reads TGTGCCAGCAGCTTAGAGCGGGGGATAACCTACAATGAGCAGTTCTTC. The chain recombines TRBV13 with TRBJ2-1, with 8 positions matching TRBD2. The V gene end was trimmed by 1 base and the J gene end by 2 bases; junction bases not matched to a gene: 4. This CDR3 is 16 amino acids long. Germline V lookup: CDR1 PRHDT, CDR2 FYEKMQ (reference sequence).

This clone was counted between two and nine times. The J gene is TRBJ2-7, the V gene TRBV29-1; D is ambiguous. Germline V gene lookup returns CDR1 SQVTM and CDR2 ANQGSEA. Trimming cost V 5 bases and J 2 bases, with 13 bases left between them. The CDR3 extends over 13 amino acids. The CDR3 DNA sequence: TGCAGCGTTTTCAGCAAAATGACCTACGAGCAGTACTTC. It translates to CSVFSKMTYEQYF.

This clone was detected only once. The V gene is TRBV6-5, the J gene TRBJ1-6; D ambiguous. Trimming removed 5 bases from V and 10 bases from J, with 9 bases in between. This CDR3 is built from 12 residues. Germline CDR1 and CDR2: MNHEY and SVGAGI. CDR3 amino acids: CASSDAGSPLHF. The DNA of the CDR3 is TGTGCCAGCAGTGATGCGGGATCACCCCTCCACTTT.

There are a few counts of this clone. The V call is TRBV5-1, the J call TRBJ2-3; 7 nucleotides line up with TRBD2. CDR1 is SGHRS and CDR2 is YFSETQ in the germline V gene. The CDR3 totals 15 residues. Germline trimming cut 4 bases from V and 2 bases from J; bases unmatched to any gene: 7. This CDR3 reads CASSTQAGNTDTQYF. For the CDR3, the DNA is TGCGCCAGCAGCACTCAAGCGGGGAACACAGATACGCAGTATTTT.

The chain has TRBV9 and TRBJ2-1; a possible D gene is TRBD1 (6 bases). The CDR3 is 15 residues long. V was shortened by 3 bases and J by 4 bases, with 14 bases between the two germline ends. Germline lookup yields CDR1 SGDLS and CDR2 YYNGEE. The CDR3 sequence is CASSEAGTKYNEQFF. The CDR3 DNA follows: TGTGCCAGCAGCGAAGCCGGGACAAAGTACAATGAGCAGTTCTTC.